This TCR beta chain comes out of a study of blood T cell repertoires in COVID-19. The CDR3 totals 17 residues. V shed 1 base and J shed 1 base, with 16 bases lying between them. Germline loops: CDR1 SGHAT, CDR2 FQNNGV. The repertoire was sequenced with immunoSEQ multiplex PCR; TCRdb's copy has only in-frame clones and lacks some. The data hold fewer than 250,000 clones, with roughly 88% observed a single time. Sequenced material: PBMCs or T cells enriched from blood (not recorded which). The chain carries TRBV11-2 and TRBJ1-1; weak D call: TRBD1 (6 bases). The receptor was derived from a woman aged 50 to 60 with acute COVID-19. In nucleotides, the CDR3 is TGTGCCAGCAGCTTAGCACCTCCAGGGGCCAAGAACACTGAAGCTTTCTTT. This gives the protein CASSLAPPGAKNTEAFF.